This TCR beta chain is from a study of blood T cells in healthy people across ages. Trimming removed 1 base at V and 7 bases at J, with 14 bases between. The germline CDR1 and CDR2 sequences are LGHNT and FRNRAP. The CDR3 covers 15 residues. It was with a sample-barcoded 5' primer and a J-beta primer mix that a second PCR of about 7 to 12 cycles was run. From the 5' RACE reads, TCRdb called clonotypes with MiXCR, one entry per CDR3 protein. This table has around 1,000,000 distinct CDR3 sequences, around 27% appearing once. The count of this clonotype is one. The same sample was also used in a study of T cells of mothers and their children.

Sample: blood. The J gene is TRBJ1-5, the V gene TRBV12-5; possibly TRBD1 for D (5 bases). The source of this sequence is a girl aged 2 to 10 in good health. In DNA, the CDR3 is TGTGCTAGTGGTTTGGGGGAGCGGGGCAGCCAGCCCCAGCATTTT. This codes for CASGLGERGSQPQHF.